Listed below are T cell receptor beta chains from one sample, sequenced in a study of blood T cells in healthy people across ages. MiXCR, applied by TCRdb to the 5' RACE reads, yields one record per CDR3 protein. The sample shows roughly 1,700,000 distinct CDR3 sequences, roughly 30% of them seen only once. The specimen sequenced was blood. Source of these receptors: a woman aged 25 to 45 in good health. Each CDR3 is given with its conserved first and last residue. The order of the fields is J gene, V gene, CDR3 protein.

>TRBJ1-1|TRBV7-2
CASSPTSTGSEAFF
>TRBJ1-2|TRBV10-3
CAISEFEGLNYGYTF
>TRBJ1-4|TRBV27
CASSLGRTWGKLFF
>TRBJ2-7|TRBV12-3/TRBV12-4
CASSYPRAGGDYEQYF
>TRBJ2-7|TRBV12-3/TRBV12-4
CASRKNREREQYF
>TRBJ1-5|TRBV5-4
CASSRNADSGQPQHF
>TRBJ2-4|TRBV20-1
CSACTSDLIQYF
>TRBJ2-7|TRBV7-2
CASRMGLAGYEQYF
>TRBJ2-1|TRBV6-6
CASSYSGQGIDEQFF
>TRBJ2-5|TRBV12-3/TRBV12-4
CASSRDTVQETQYF
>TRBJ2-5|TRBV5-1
CASREKGETQYF
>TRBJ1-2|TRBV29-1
CSVDTGAVNGYTF
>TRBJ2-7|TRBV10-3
CAISDSSGGAFNEQYF
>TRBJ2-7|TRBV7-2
CASSLEGTRQYF
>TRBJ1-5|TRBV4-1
CASSQGSKPQHF
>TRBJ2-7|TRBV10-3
CAISEGGKEFYEQYF
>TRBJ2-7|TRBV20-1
CSASRQPVGEQYF
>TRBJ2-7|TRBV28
CASSRDGSHEQYF
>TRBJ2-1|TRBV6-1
CASSTLDRRLALVNEQFF
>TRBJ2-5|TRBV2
CASRPGRHQETQYF
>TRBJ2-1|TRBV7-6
CASSPSLARGYYNEQFF
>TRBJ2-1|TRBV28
CASSPRLAGRDNEQFF
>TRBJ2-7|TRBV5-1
CASSILQGAQNEQYF
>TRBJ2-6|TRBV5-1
CASSARTGGGGANVLTF
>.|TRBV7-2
CASSGLAEGSYNEQYF
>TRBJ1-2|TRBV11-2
CASSDGRGLYGYTF
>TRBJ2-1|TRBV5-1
CASSLVWSSDEQFF
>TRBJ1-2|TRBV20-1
CSSKGDGTGYDYTF
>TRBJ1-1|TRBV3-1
CASSQEGIYMNTEAFF
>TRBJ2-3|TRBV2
CASILGLAGGPGGTDTQYF
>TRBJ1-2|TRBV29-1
CSVEGRYGYTF
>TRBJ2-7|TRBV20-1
CSASYQQGEQYF
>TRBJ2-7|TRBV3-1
CASSQYEDSLEQYF
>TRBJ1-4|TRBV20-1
CSASVRDTINEKLFF
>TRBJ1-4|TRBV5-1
CASSPGGPNEKLFF
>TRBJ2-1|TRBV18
CASSSRQGAYNEQFF
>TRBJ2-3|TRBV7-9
CASSLPLAGGRMSADTQYF
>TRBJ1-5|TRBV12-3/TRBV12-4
CASSPAYQPQHF
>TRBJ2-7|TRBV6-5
CAGSYRRVLSYEQYF
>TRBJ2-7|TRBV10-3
CAISEPGTGSYEQYF
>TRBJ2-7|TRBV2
CASSNGLAGDGYEQYF
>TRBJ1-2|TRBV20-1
CSGTALRDYGYTF
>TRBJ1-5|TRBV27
CASSFVGQGDQPQHF
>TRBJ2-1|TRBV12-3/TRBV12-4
CASSLSSQGYNGQFF
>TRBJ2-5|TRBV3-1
CASSLTRDAGSETQYF
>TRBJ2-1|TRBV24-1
CATSVEAGSGDEQFF
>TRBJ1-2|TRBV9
CASSVYGGYGYTF
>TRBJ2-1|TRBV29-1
CSGDPGFSYNEQFF
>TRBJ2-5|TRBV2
CASSGLAGGLETQYF
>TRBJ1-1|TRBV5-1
CASSPYNMNTEAFF
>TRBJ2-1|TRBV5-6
CTSSLRGMHEQFF
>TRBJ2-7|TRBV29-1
CSVRRLAGVAHYEQYF
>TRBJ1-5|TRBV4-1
CASSQDRGYQPQHF
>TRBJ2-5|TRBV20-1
CSAREVAIRDRERKKTQYF
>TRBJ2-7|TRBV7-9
CAGSLTHEQYF